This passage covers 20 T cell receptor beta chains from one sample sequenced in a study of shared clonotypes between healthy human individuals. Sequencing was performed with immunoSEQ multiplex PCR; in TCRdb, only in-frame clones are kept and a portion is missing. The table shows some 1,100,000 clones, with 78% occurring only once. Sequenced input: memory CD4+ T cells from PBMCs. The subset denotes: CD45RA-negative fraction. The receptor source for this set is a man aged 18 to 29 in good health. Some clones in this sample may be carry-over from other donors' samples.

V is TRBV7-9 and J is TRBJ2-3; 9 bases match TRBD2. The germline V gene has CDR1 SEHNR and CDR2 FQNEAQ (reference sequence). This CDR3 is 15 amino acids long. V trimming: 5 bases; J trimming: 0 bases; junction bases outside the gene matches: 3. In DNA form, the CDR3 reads TGTGCCAGCAGCCGTGGGACTAGCAGCACAGATACGCAGTATTTT. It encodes CASSRGTSSTDTQYF.

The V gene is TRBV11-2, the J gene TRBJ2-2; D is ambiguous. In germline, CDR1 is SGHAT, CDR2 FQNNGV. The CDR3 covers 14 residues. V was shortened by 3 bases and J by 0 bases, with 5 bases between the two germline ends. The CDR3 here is CASSFRTNTGELFF. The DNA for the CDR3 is TGTGCCAGCAGCTTCAGGACGAACACCGGGGAGCTGTTTTTT.

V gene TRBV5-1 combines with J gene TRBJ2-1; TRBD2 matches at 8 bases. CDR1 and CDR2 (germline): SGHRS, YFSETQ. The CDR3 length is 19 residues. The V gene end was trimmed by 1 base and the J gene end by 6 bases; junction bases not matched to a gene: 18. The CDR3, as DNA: TGCGCCAGCAGCTTGTTTTTTGTGAGTCGGCAGCGGGAGTTCAATGAGCAGTTCTTC. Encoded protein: CASSLFFVSRQREFNEQFF.

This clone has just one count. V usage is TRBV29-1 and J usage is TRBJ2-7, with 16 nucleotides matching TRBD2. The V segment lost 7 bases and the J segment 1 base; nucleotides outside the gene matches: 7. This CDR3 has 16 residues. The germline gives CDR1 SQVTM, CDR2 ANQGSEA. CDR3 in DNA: TGCAGCGCCATACCGGGACTAGCGGGAGGGTCCTACGAGCAGTACTTC. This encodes CSAIPGLAGGSYEQYF.

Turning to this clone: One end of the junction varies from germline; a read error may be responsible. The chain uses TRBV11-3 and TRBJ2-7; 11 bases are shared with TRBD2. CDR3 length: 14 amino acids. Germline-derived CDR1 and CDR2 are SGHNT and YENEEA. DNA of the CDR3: TGTGCCAGCTGCTTACTAGCGGGGGCTCGCGAGCAGTACTTC. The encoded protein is CASCLLAGAREQYF.

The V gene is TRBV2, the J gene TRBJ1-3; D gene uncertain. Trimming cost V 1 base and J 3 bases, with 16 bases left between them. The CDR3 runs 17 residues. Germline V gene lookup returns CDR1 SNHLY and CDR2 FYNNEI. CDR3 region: CASSEERLGKGGNTIYF. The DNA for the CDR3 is TGTGCCAGCAGTGAAGAGAGGCTTGGGAAGGGTGGAAACACCATATATTTT.

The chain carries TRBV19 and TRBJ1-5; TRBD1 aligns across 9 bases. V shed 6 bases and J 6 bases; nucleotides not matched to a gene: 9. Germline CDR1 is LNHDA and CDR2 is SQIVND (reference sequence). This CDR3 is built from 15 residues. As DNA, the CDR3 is TGTGCCAGTAGAAATGGACAGGGGAGAACTCAGCCCCAGCATTTT. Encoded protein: CASRNGQGRTQPQHF.

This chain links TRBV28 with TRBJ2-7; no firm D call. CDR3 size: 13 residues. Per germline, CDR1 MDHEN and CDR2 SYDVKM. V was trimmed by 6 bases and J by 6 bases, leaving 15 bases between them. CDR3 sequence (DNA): TGTGCCAGCAGCTCCCTCACCCTAGGCGAGCAGTACTTC. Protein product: CASSSLTLGEQYF.

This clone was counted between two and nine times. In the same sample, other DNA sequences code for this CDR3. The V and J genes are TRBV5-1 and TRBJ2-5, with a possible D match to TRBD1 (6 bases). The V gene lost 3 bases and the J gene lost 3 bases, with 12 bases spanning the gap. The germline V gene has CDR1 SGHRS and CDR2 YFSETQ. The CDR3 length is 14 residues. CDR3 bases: TGCGCCAGCAGCTCCCTACCAGGGGAAGAGACCCAGTACTTC. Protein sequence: CASSSLPGEETQYF.

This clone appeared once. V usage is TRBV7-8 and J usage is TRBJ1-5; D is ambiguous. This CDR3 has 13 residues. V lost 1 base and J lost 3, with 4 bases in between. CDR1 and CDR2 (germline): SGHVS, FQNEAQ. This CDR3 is CASSLGHNQPQHF. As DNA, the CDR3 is TGTGCCAGCAGCTTAGGACACAATCAGCCCCAGCATTTT. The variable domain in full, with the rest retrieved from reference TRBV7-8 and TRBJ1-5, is GAGVSQSPRYKVAKRGQDVALRCDPISGHVSLFWYQQALGQGPEFLTYFQNEAQLDKSGLPSDRFFAERPEGSVSTLKIQRTQQEDSAVYLCASSLGHNQPQHFGDGTRLSIL.

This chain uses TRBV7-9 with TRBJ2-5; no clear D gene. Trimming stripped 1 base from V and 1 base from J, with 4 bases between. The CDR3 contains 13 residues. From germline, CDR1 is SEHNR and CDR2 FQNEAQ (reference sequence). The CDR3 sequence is CASSLGVQETQYF. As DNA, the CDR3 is TGTGCCAGCAGCTTAGGGGTCCAAGAGACCCAGTACTTC.

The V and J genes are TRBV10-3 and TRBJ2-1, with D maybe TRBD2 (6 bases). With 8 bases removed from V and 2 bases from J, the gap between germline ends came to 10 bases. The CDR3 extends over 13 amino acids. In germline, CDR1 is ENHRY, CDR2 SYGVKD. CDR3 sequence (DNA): TGTGCCATCTCTCGCGGGACCTACAATGAGCAGTTCTTC. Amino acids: CAISRGTYNEQFF.

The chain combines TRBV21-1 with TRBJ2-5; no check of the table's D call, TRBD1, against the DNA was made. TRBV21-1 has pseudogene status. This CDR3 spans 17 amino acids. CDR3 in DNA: TGTGCCAGCAGCAAAGTGGACAGGGGGCTGGATCAAGAGACCCAGTACTTC. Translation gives CASSKVDRGLDQETQYF.

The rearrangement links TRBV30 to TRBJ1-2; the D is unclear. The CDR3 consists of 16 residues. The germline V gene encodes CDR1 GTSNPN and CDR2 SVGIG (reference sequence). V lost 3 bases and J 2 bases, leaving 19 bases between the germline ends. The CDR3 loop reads CAWSGRGGVSNYGYTF. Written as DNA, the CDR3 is TGTGCCTGGAGCGGGCGAGGCGGGGTTTCGAACTATGGCTACACCTTC.

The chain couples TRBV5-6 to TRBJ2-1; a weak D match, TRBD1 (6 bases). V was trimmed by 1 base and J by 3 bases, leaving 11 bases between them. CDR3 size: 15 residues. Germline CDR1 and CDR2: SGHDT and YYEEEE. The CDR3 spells CASSLITGFYNEQFF. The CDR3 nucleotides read TGTGCCAGCAGCTTGATTACAGGGTTCTACAATGAGCAGTTCTTC.

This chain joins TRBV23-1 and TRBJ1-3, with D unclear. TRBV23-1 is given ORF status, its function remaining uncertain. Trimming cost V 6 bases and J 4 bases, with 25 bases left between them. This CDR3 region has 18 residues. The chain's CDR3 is CASSYRASSLCSGNTIYF. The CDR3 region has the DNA TGCGCCAGCAGCTACCGGGCCTCGTCCCTGTGTAGCGGAAACACCATATATTTT.

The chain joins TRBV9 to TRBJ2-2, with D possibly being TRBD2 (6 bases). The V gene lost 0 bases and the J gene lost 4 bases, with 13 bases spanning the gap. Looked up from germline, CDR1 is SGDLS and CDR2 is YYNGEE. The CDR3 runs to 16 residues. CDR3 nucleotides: TGTGCCAGCAGCGTAGGTGGGGGAGGTGGCACCGGGGAGCTGTTTTTT. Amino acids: CASSVGGGGGTGELFF.

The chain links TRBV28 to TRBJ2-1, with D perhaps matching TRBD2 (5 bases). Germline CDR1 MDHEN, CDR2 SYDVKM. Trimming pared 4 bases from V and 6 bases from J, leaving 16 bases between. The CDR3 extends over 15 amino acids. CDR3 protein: CASSSGTGNLNEQFF. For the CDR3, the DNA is TGTGCCAGCAGTTCCGGTACCGGGAACCTCAATGAGCAGTTCTTC.

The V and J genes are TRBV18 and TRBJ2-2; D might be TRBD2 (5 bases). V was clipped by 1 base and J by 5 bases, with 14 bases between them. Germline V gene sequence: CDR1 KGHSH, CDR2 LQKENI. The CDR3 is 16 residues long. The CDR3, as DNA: TGTGCCAGCTCACCACGCGGCCAGGAGGTAACCGGGGAGCTGTTTTTT. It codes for CASSPRGQEVTGELFF.

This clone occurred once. CDR3 sequence reads: CAWSKDAGRYEQYF. Here the CDR3 DNA reads TGTGCCTGGAGTAAGGACGCAGGGCGCTACGAGCAGTACTTC. The V call is TRBV30, the J call TRBJ2-7, with D tentatively TRBD1 (5 bases). Trimming removed 2 bases at V and 3 bases at J, with 14 bases between. Per the germline V gene, CDR1 is GTSNPN and CDR2 is SVGIG (reference sequence). This CDR3 spans 14 amino acids.